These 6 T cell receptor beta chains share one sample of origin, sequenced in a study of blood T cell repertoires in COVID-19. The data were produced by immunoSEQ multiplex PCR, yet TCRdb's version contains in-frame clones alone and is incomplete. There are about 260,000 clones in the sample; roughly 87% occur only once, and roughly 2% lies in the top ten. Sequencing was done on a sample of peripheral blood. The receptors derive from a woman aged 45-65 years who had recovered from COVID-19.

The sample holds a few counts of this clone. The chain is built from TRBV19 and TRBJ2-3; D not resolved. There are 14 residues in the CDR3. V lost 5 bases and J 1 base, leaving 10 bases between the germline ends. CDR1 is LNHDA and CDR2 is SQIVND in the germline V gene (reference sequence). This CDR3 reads CASSDTVRTDTQYF. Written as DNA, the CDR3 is TGTGCCAGTAGTGATACAGTCCGCACAGATACGCAGTATTTT.

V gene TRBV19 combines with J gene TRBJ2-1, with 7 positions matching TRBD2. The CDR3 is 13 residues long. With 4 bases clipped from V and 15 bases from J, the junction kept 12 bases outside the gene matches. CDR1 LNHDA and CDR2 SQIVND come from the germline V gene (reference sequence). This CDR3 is CASSTLSAGVLFF. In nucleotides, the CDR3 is TGTGCCAGTAGTACCCTATCCGCGGGGGTGCTGTTCTTC.

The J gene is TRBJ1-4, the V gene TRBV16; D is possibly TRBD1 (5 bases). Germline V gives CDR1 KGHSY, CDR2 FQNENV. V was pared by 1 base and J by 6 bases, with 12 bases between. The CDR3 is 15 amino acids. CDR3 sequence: CASSQLVRVDEKLFF. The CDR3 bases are TGTGCCAGCAGCCAATTGGTCAGGGTGGATGAAAAACTGTTTTTT.

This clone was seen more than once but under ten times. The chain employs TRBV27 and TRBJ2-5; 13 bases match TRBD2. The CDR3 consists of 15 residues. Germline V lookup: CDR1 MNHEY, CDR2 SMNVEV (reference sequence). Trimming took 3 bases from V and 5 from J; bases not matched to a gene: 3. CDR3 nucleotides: TGTGCCAGCAGTTTGACTAGCGGGGGGTCGGAGACCCAGTACTTC. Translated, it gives CASSLTSGGSETQYF.

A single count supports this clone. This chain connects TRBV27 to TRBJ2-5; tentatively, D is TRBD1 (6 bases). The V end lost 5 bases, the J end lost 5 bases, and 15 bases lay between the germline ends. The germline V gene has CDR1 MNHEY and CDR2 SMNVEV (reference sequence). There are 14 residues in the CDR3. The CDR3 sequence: CASSVIRGDETQYF. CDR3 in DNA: TGTGCCAGCAGTGTAATCAGGGGAGACGAGACCCAGTACTTC.

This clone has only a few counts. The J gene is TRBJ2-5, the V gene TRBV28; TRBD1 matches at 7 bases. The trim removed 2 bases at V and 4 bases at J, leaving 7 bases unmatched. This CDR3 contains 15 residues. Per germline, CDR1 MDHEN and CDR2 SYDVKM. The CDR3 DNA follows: TGTGCCAGCAGTTTACAGACAGGGCTTGGAGAGACCCAGTACTTC. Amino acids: CASSLQTGLGETQYF.